This is a list of T cell receptor beta chains from one sample in a study of shared clonotypes between healthy human individuals. Method: immunoSEQ multiplex PCR; TCRdb's copy keeps in-frame clones and lacks some. The data show around 640,000 clones, with roughly 95% seen just once and 0.095% to 0.13% held by the top ten. Sequencing input: naive CD8+ T cells sorted from blood. The receptors shown here come from a young woman in good health. The CDR3 runs from the conserved cysteine through the conserved F or W. D genes are given only for firm matches. Only part of the rows carry a size: once, few, many, or a class if the clone is expanded.

TRBD1	TRBV19	.	TRBJ1-5	15	TGTGCCAGTAGTGCCGGACAGGGAGGGAATCAGCCCCAGCATTTT	CASSAGQGGNQPQHF
.	TRBV2	.	TRBJ2-2	13	TGTGCCGGACGACAGGGAGGTACCGGGGAGCTGTTTTTT	CAGRQGGTGELFF
TRBD1	TRBV9	.	TRBJ2-2	16	TGTGCCAGCAGCGTAAGGGACAGGGGTGCCACCGGGGAGCTGTTTTTT	CASSVRDRGATGELFF
.	TRBV6-5	.	TRBJ2-1	16	TGTGCCAGCAGTTATGACCAGGGGAGCTCCTACAATGAGCAGTTCTTC	CASSYDQGSSYNEQFF
.	TRBV5-1	.	TRBJ2-3	14	TGCGCCAGCAGCTTTGAAACAGCCACAGATACGCAGTATTTT	CASSFETATDTQYF
TRBD1	TRBV28	few	TRBJ2-7	14	TGTGCCAGCAGTCCCGGACAGGGTATCGACGAGCAGTACTTC	CASSPGQGIDEQYF
.	TRBV27	few	TRBJ2-7	14	TGTGCCAGCAGTTTAGCAGGACAGTCATACGAGCAGTACTTC	CASSLAGQSYEQYF
.	TRBV11-3	.	TRBJ2-5	16	TGTGCCAGCAGCTTAGTGGTCGGGAGTTACTGGGAGACCCAGTACTTC	CASSLVVGSYWETQYF
TRBD1	TRBV27	.	TRBJ2-2	15	TGTGCCAGCAGTTTATCGACAGGGGTGGCCGGGGAGCTGTTTTTT	CASSLSTGVAGELFF
TRBD2	TRBV4-2	.	TRBJ2-1	17	TGTGCCAGCAGCCCGGAACTAGCGGGAGCCTCCTACAATGAGCAGTTCTTC	CASSPELAGASYNEQFF
TRBD2	TRBV5-6	.	TRBJ2-2	16	TGTGCCAGCACCCAACTAGCGGGAGGGGACACCGGGGAGCTGTTTTTT	CASTQLAGGDTGELFF
.	TRBV14	.	TRBJ2-1	15	TGTGCCAGCAGCCAAGAGGCATTCTTAACCGATGAGCAGTTCTTC	CASSQEAFLTDEQFF
.	TRBV27	once	TRBJ2-7	13	TGTGCCAGCAGTTACAGGGCCACCTACGAGCAGTACTTC	CASSYRATYEQYF
.	TRBV13	.	TRBJ2-1	13	TGTGCCAGCAAGGGAGTAGTAGCGGCCCCAGCGTTCTTC	CASKGVVAAPAFF
.	TRBV27	.	TRBJ2-7	12	TGTGCCAGCGGGAGGCCGCCTGTCGAGCAGTACTTC	CASGRPPVEQYF
.	TRBV28	.	TRBJ2-4	16	TGTGCCAGCAGTTTGACCCTCGGGACTGAACTACACATTCAGTACTTC	CASSLTLGTELHIQYF
.	TRBV5-4	.	TRBJ2-7	13	TGTGCCAGCAGCTCTCATATGACCTACGAGCAGTACTTC	CASSSHMTYEQYF
.	TRBV11-2	.	TRBJ2-7	11	TGTGCCAGCAGCCTTTCGGGGGAGCAGTACTTC	CASSLSGEQYF
TRBD2	TRBV28	.	TRBJ2-7	18	TGTGCCAGCAGCCCCCGGGCTAGCGGCTTGGAAAAGGACTACGAGCAGTACTTC	CASSPRASGLEKDYEQYF
.	TRBV28	.	TRBJ1-5	18	TGTGCCAACCTCTTCGCAGTGTATTGCGGGTATAGCAATCAGCCCCAGCATTTT	CANLFAVYCGYSNQPQHF
.	TRBV4-1	.	TRBJ2-7	15	TGCGCCAGCAGCCAAGATCCGGGACATACCTACGAGCAGTACTTC	CASSQDPGHTYEQYF
TRBD1	TRBV7-9	.	TRBJ1-5	14	TGTGCCAGCAGCTTATTGACAGGGGATCAGCCCCAGCATTTT	CASSLLTGDQPQHF
TRBD1	TRBV7-9	.	TRBJ2-1	14	TGTGCCAGCAGCTTAGGACAGGGGGTGAATGAGCAGTTCTTC	CASSLGQGVNEQFF
.	TRBV2	.	TRBJ2-7	14	TGTGCCAGCAGTCGAACGAGGGCTCCCTACGAGCAGTACTTC	CASSRTRAPYEQYF
.	TRBV4-1	.	TRBJ1-1	14	TGCGCCAGCAGCCAAGTGCAGACTAACACTGAAGCTTTCTTT	CASSQVQTNTEAFF
TRBD2	TRBV28	.	TRBJ2-2	14	TGTGCCAGCAGTTTAGCGGGGGGTACCGGGGAGCTGTTTTTT	CASSLAGGTGELFF
TRBD1	TRBV5-6	.	TRBJ2-3	15	TGTGCCAGCAGCTTGATGACAGGGAACACAGATACGCAGTATTTT	CASSLMTGNTDTQYF
TRBD1	TRBV27	.	TRBJ2-7	15	TGTGCCAGCAGTCCCCACAGGGGGCGCGTCCACGAGCAGTACTTC	CASSPHRGRVHEQYF
.	TRBV2	.	TRBJ1-2	12	TGTGCCAGTCCAGGGACCAACTATGGCTACACCTTC	CASPGTNYGYTF
.	TRBV2	.	TRBJ2-7	12	TGTGCCAGCAGTGAAGTAGCCTACGAGCAGTACTTC	CASSEVAYEQYF
.	TRBV29-1	.	TRBJ2-7	16	TGCAGCGTGGGTGGCGGACTCGGGTCAATTTCCTACGAGCAGTACTTC	CSVGGGLGSISYEQYF
.	TRBV28	.	TRBJ2-1	16	TGTGCCAGCAGTTTACCGACCGAGCGCTCCTACAATGAGCAGTTCTTC	CASSLPTERSYNEQFF
TRBD1	TRBV6-5	.	TRBJ1-5	14	TGTGCCACCTCAGGGGACAGCTACAATCAGCCCCAGCATTTT	CATSGDSYNQPQHF
TRBD2	TRBV27	.	TRBJ2-1	16	TGTGCCAGCAGTTTTACCGGGACTAGCGGGAGGCTGGAGCAGTTCTTC	CASSFTGTSGRLEQFF
.	TRBV6-6	once	TRBJ2-5	14	TGTGCCAGCAGCCCGGGACTCCCGAGGGAGACCCAGTACTTC	CASSPGLPRETQYF
.	TRBV27	.	TRBJ2-5	16	TGTGCCAGCAGTTTATCGGAGGGAGACTCGAGAGAGACCCAGTACTTC	CASSLSEGDSRETQYF
TRBD1	TRBV15	.	TRBJ1-1	14	TGTGCCACCAGCACCTACAGGGGGGACTCGGAAGCTTTCTTT	CATSTYRGDSEAFF
TRBD2	TRBV9	.	TRBJ2-3	16	TGTGCCAGCAGCCCTAGGACTAGCGGGATATCAGATACGCAGTATTTT	CASSPRTSGISDTQYF
.	TRBV28	.	TRBJ1-1	15	TGTGCCAGCAGTTTATACGTGGTGGAGAACACTGAAGCTTTCTTT	CASSLYVVENTEAFF
.	TRBV7-9	.	TRBJ2-1	15	TGTGCCAGCAGGCAGCCCGACTGGAACTACAATGAGCAGTTCTTC	CASRQPDWNYNEQFF
TRBD1	TRBV27	few	TRBJ2-3	16	TGTGCCAGCATCCCCGATCGCACAGGGGGCCCAGATACGCAGTATTTT	CASIPDRTGGPDTQYF
.	TRBV5-4	.	TRBJ1-4	13	TGTGCCAGCAGCTTGGATGGTAATGAAAAACTGTTTTTT	CASSLDGNEKLFF
.	TRBV5-5	.	TRBJ1-1	12	TGTGCCAGCAGCTTATGGGACACTGAAGCTTTCTTT	CASSLWDTEAFF
.	TRBV2	.	TRBJ2-1	16	TGTGCCAGCAGCCTAGGGGGGGTTTATATGAACAATGAGCAGTTCTTC	CASSLGGVYMNNEQFF
TRBD2	TRBV19	.	TRBJ2-7	14	TGTGCCAGTAGTCGAGCGGGAGACATCTACGAGCAGTACTTC	CASSRAGDIYEQYF
TRBD1	TRBV27	.	TRBJ1-5	15	TGTGCCAGCAGTTGGGGGGCAGGGGGCAAACAGCCCCAGCATTTT	CASSWGAGGKQPQHF
.	TRBV19	.	TRBJ2-1	15	TGTGCCAGTAGTATAGGGTGGAGCTCCTACAATGAGCAGTTCTTC	CASSIGWSSYNEQFF
TRBD1	TRBV2	.	TRBJ1-4	17	TGTGCCAGCAGTGAGTTCCGACAGGGGACAACTAATGAAAAACTGTTTTTT	CASSEFRQGTTNEKLFF
.	TRBV6-5	.	TRBJ2-7	14	TGTGCCAGCACCAAGTGGGCCTCGTCCTACGAGCAGTACTTC	CASTKWASSYEQYF
TRBD1	TRBV27	.	TRBJ2-7	13	TGTGCCAGCCGAGCCGGGACAGGTTACGAGCAGTACTTC	CASRAGTGYEQYF
.	TRBV15	.	TRBJ2-7	15	TGTGCCACCAGCAGAGATAGGGCGAACTCCTACGAGCAGTACTTC	CATSRDRANSYEQYF
.	TRBV7-2	once	TRBJ2-6	17	TGTGCCAGCAGCTTAGAACACCGTAGCTCTGGGGCCAACGTCCTGACTTTC	CASSLEHRSSGANVLTF